Only one count was recorded for the clone carrying this TCR beta chain. This CDR3 is 13 amino acids long. Trimming took off 7 bases at V and 8 bases at J, with 14 bases between the two ends. Germline assignment: CDR1 MNHEY and CDR2 SVGAGI. As originally analysed: Reference gene primer amplification yielded estimated nucleated cell counts. TCRdb's copy holds only in-frame clones and misses some; the assay was immunoSEQ multiplex PCR. V and J calls and clone size are as listed in that table; D and trimming were resolved from the DNA. The sample gives about 240,000 clones, 87% of which show up once; approximately 7.6% is in the top ten. This sample stems from a study of blood T cell repertoires in COVID-19. Study information: Acute and convalescent COVID-19 specimens originated in the United States, Italy and Spain. T cells, B-cell-depleted T cells, or PBMCs provided the cDNA or gDNA that served as material.

The chain links TRBV6-5 to TRBJ1-4, with D perhaps matching TRBD1 (5 bases). Sequenced: peripheral blood. The receptor was derived from a man aged 55-75 years who had recovered from COVID-19. The CDR3 DNA reads as TGTGCCAGCACCTCAGGGATCTGGGAAAAACTGTTTTTT. Protein product: CASTSGIWEKLFF.